Sequencing of this T cell receptor beta chain was carried out in a study of T cell responses to AZD1222 COVID-19 vaccine. Sequencing was performed with immunoSEQ multiplex PCR; in TCRdb, only in-frame clones are kept and a portion is missing. This sample carries about 130,000 clones, more than 80% of them seen once, and the ten largest clones take just under 4.5%. Germline lookup yields CDR1 ENHRY and CDR2 SYGVKD. Losses at the gene ends were 0 bases for V and 7 bases for J; bases not matched to a gene: 10. This CDR3 is built from 16 residues. The J gene is TRBJ2-7, the V gene TRBV10-3, with 9 bases matching TRBD1. The origin of this receptor is an adult who received the AZD1222 COVID-19 vaccine. Sequencing was performed on peripheral blood, taken 28 days after the second AZD1222 dose. The CDR3 reads CAISESGNRGREEQYF. Here the CDR3 DNA reads TGTGCCATCAGTGAGTCTGGGAACAGGGGGCGCGAAGAGCAGTACTTC.